The subject of this entry is one TCR beta chain. These data come from a study of blood T cell repertoires in COVID-19. At the level of the study: COVID-19 samples from acute and convalescent phases originated in the United States, Italy and Spain. Sample material is recorded as cDNA or gDNA derived from T cells, B-cell-depleted T cells, or PBMCs.

The length of the CDR3 is 13 residues. Germline assignment: CDR1 SGHAT and CDR2 FQNNGV. V lost 5 bases and J lost 4, with 9 bases in between. Per the authors' pipeline: Amplification of reference gene primers was used by the study to estimate nucleated cell counts. Clones were sequenced by immunoSEQ multiplex PCR, and TCRdb holds only the in-frame ones, with some missing. V and J calls and clone size are copied from that table; D and trimming were computed from the DNA. The sample has approximately 110,000 clones, around 89% seen once. The chain recombines TRBV11-2 with TRBJ1-5; no clear D gene. This receptor was taken from a human donor in a cohort sampled during active COVID-19. Source material: peripheral blood. The CDR3: CASSGVGNQPQHF. Written as DNA, the CDR3 is TGTGCCAGCAGCGGAGTCGGAAATCAGCCCCAGCATTTT. Using reference TRBV11-2 and TRBJ1-5 for the parts outside the CDR3, the full variable domain is EAGVAQSPRYKIIEKRQSVAFWCNPISGHATLYWYQQILGQGPKLLIQFQNNGVVDDSQLPKDRFSAERLKGVDSTLKIQPAKLEDSAVYLCASSGVGNQPQHFGDGTRLSIL.